This T cell receptor (beta chain) was identified during a study of T cells in Graves' hyperthyroidism and ophthalmopathy. The investigators amplified TCR beta CDR3 regions from RNA transcripts. An initial round of RT-PCR targeting the TCR CDR3 relied on the HTBI primer set. TCRdb redid the calling of the multiplex PCR reads with MiXCR, one entry per CDR3 protein. Of about 370,000 distinct CDR3 sequences in the sample, 12% to 15% were seen once. CDR3 length equals 16 residues. V lost 1 base to trimming and J lost 0 bases, with 10 bases between them. Germline V CDR1 and CDR2: GTSNPN, SVGIG (reference sequence).

Sequencing was performed on blood. This chain links TRBV30 with TRBJ2-6, with D unresolved. The source is a woman in her sixties or seventies with Graves' ophthalmopathy. The CDR3 spells CAWSGARISGANVLTF. Here the CDR3 DNA reads TGTGCCTGGAGTGGGGCACGGATCTCTGGGGCCAACGTCCTGACTTTC. The complete variable domain, with remaining parts taken from reference TRBV30 and TRBJ2-6, reads SQTIHQWPATLVQPVGSPLSLECTVEGTSNPNLYWYRQAAGRGLQLLFYSVGIGQISSEVPQNLSASRPQDRQFILSSKKLLLSDSGFYLCAWSGARISGANVLTFGAGSRLTVL.